The source of this TCR beta chain is a study of cytomegalovirus exposure and HLA in healthy donors. The CDR3 extends over 17 amino acids. The germline gives CDR1 MNHEY, CDR2 SMNVEV (reference sequence). Trimming at V came to 5 bases and at J to 0 bases, leaving 12 bases not matched to a gene. 60 Vbeta and 13 Jbeta primers were used in PCR. TCRdb keeps only in-frame clones here, not all; method: immunoSEQ multiplex PCR. In the table there are around 170,000 clones, roughly 80% of which are singletons. Each of the donors was a healthy bone marrow donor. The sequence derives from a man aged 40-49 years in good health and CMV-seropositive. The sample comprised PBMCs. This rearrangement joins TRBV27 to TRBJ1-1; 7 bases line up with TRBD1. This chain's CDR3 is CASSLQGRADLNTEAFF. The CDR3 DNA is TGTGCCAGCAGTCTACAGGGGCGCGCGGATTTGAACACTGAAGCTTTCTTT.